One and the same sample provided the 9 T cell receptor beta chains below, sequenced in a study of T-cell reconstitution after alpha-beta-depleted transplantation in children. Library preparation (for TCRbeta) was performed with unique molecular identifiers. From the PCR reads, TCRdb called clonotypes with MiXCR, one entry per CDR3 protein. The table records 120,000 or so distinct CDR3 sequences, under 13% of them present only once. This specimen was PBMCs from the stem cell graft donor, taken from the stem cell graft. The receptors here all came from a human donor who donated a stem cell graft to a child with acute lymphoblastic leukemia.

The rearrangement joins TRBV18 to TRBJ2-7, with D perhaps matching TRBD1 or TRBD2 (5 bases each). V lost 2 bases, J lost 4 bases, and 21 bases lay in between. CDR1 and CDR2 (germline): KGHSH, LQKENI. CDR3 length: 17 amino acids. The CDR3 reads CASSPTSGRGLGYEQYF. DNA of the CDR3: TGTGCCAGCTCACCAACTTCAGGACGGGGCCTTGGGTACGAGCAGTACTTC.

About this clonotype itself: This may be a read error: a much more frequent sequence differs by one nucleotide. The CDR3 does not end in the conserved phenylalanine or tryptophan, so this is likely a read error. This CDR3 reads CASSPLQGPSYEQYL. CDR3 coding DNA: TGCGCCAGCAGCCCACTACAGGGGCCCTCCTACGAGCAGTACTTG. The J gene is TRBJ2-7, the V gene TRBV4-3, with 7 bases matching TRBD1. The CDR3 contains 15 residues. After removal of 4 bases from V and 0 bases from J, the junction contained 6 bases not matched to a gene. Germline V gene sequence: CDR1 LGHNA, CDR2 YSLEER.

This clonotype has at least ten counts. This chain links TRBV27 with TRBJ2-1, with 9 nucleotides matching TRBD1. With 6 bases clipped from V and 1 base from J, the junction kept 4 bases outside the gene matches. CDR1 and CDR2 from the germline V gene are MNHEY and SMNVEV (reference sequence). The CDR3 is made up of 15 amino acids. As DNA, the CDR3 is TGTGCCAGCAGACGGGACAGGGTTTCCTACAATGAGCAGTTCTTC. Protein sequence: CASRRDRVSYNEQFF.

This clonotype counts as medium-sized. V is TRBV27 and J is TRBJ2-1; 10 bases are shared with TRBD2. Trimming took 3 bases from V and 2 from J; bases not matched to a gene: 1. The CDR3 is 15 residues long. CDR1 MNHEY and CDR2 SMNVEV come from the germline V gene (reference sequence). In nucleotides, the CDR3 is TGTGCCAGCAGTTTTACTAGCGGGGCCTACAATGAGCAGTTCTTC. It codes for CASSFTSGAYNEQFF.

This clonotype appeared a few times. The genes are TRBV7-2 and TRBJ2-2, with 7 bases matching TRBD1. This CDR3 has 14 amino acids. The ends lost 7 bases at V and 1 base at J; junction bases unmatched: 3. Germline V gene sequence: CDR1 SGHTA, CDR2 FQGNSA. CDR3 region: CASTGQKNTGELFF. CDR3 nucleotide sequence: TGTGCCAGCACGGGACAGAAGAACACCGGGGAGCTGTTTTTT.

This clonotype was seen a single time. The V and J genes are TRBV5-1 and TRBJ2-7; D is unresolved. Trimming cost V 0 bases and J 6 bases, with 7 bases left between them. Germline V gene data show CDR1 as SGHRS and CDR2 as YFSETQ. This CDR3 is 12 amino acids long. The CDR3 protein is CASSLENFEQYF. The CDR3 DNA reads TGCGCCAGCAGCTTGGAAAATTTCGAGCAGTACTTC.

This chain links TRBV18 with TRBJ2-5; D may be TRBD1 or TRBD2 (5 bases each). In germline, CDR1 is KGHSH, CDR2 LQKENI. The V and J ends lost 0 bases and 1 base respectively, with 9 bases between them. This CDR3 contains 15 residues. The CDR3: CASSPPGVGQETQYF. The CDR3 DNA sequence: TGTGCCAGCTCACCACCGGGGGTTGGCCAAGAGACCCAGTACTTC.

This clonotype was picked up many times. The chain has TRBV20-1 and TRBJ1-2; the D gene is possibly TRBD1 (6 bases). V lost 1 base, J lost 3 bases, and 12 bases lay in between. This CDR3 is 14 amino acids long. Germline loops: CDR1 DFQATT, CDR2 SNEGSKA (reference sequence). CDR3 region: CSARVAGEDYGYTF. The CDR3 nucleotides read TGCAGTGCTAGAGTGGCAGGGGAGGACTATGGCTACACCTTC.

This clonotype was found many times. In nucleotides, the CDR3 is TGTGCCAGCACCGACGGGGGACAGGCCGGGGATCAGCCCCAGCATTTT. This gives the protein CASTDGGQAGDQPQHF. The V call is TRBV12-3 or TRBV12-4, the J call TRBJ1-5, with TRBD1 identical over 8 bases. Losses at the gene ends were 7 bases for V and 5 bases for J; bases not matched to a gene: 13. CDR3 length: 16 amino acids.